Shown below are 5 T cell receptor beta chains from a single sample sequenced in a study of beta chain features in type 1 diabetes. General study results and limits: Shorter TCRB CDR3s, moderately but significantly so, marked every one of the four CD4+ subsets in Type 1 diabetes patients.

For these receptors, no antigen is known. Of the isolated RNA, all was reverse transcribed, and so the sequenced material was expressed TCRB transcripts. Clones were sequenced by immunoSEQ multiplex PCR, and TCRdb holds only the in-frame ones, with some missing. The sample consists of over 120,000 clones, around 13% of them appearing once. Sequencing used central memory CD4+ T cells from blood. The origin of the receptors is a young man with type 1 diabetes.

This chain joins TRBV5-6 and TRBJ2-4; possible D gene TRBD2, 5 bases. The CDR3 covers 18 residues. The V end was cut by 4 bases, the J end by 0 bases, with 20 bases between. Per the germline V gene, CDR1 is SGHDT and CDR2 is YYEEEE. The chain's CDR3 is CASSPIRGFAVAKNIQYF. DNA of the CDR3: TGTGCCAGCAGCCCGATCCGGGGTTTCGCTGTAGCCAAAAACATTCAGTACTTC.

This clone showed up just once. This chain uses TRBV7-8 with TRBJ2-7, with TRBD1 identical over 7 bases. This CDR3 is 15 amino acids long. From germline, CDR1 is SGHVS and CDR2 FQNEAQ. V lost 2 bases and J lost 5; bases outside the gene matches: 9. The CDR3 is CASSLTETGPHEQYF. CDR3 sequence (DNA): TGTGCCAGCAGCTTAACCGAGACAGGGCCCCACGAGCAGTACTTC.

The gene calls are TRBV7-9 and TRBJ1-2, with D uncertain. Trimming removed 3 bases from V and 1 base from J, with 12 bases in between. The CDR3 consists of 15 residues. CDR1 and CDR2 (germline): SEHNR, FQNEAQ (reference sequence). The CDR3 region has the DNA TGTGCCAGCAGCTTGGAGAGTGGGGTTAACTATGGCTACACCTTC. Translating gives CASSLESGVNYGYTF.

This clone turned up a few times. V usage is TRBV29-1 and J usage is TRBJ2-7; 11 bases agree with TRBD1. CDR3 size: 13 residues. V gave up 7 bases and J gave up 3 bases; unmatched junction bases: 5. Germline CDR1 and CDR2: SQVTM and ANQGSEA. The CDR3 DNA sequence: TGCAGCGGTGGGGGACAGGGGGTCTACGAGCAGTACTTC. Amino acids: CSGGGQGVYEQYF.

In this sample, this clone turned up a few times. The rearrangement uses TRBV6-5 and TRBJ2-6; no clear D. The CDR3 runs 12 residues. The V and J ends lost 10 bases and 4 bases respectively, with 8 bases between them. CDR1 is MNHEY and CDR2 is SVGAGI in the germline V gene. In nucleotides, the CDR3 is TGTGCCACCAGCCCCGGGGCCAACGTCCTGACTTTC. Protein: CATSPGANVLTF.